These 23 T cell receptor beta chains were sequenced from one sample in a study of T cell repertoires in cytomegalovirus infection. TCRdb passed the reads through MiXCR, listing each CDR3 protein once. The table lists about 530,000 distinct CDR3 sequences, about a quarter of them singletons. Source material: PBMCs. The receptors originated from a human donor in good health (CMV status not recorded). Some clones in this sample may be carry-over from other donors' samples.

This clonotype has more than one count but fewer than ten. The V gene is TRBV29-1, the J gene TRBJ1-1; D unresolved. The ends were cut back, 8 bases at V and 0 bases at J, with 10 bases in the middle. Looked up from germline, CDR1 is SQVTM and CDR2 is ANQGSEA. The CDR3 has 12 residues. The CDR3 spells CSTGVMNTEAFF. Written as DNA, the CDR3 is TGCAGCACTGGCGTGATGAACACTGAAGCTTTCTTT.

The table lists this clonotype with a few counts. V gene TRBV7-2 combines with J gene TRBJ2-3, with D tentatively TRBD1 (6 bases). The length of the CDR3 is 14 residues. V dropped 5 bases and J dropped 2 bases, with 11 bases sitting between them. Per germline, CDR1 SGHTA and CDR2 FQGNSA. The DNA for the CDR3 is TGTGCCAGCAGCAAAACAGGGTTCACAGATACGCAGTATTTT. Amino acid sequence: CASSKTGFTDTQYF. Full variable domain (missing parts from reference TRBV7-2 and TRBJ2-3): GAGVSQSPSNKVTEKGKDVELRCDPISGHTALYWYRQSLGQGLEFLIYFQGNSAPDKSGLPSDRFSAERTGGSVSTLTIQRTQQEDSAVYLCASSKTGFTDTQYFGPGTRLTVL.

The CDR3 protein is CASSYLAGDTGELFF. Here the CDR3 DNA reads TGTGCCAGCAGTTACCTAGCGGGAGACACCGGGGAGCTGTTTTTT. The genes are TRBV6-5 and TRBJ2-2; 10 bases map to TRBD2. The CDR3 totals 15 residues. The germline CDR1 and CDR2 sequences are MNHEY and SVGAGI. J lost 3 bases, V lost 2 bases, and 0 bases had no gene match.

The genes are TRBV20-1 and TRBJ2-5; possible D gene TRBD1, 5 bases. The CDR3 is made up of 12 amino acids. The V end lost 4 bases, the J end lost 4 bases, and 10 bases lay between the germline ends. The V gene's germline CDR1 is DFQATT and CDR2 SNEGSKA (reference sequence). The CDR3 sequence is CSATPGSETQYF. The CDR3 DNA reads TGCAGTGCTACCCCAGGGTCAGAGACCCAGTACTTC.

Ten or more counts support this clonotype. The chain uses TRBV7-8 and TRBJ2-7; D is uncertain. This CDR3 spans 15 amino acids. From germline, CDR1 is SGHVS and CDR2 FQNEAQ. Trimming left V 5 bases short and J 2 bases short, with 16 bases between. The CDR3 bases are TGTGCCAGCAGCGACGAACTGGGTCTTCCCTACGAGCAGTACTTC. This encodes CASSDELGLPYEQYF.

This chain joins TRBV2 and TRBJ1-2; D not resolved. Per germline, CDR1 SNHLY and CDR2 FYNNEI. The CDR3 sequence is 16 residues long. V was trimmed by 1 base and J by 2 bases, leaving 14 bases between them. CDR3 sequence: CASSEEVARWNYGYTF. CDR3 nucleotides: TGTGCCAGCAGTGAAGAGGTTGCCAGGTGGAACTATGGCTACACCTTC.

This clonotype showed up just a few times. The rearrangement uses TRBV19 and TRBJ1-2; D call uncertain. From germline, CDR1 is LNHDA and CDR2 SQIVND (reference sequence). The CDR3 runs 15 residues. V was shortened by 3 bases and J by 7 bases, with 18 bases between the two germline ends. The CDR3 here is CASSMVAQFRGGYTF. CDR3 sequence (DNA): TGTGCCAGTAGTATGGTGGCGCAGTTCAGAGGTGGCTACACCTTC.

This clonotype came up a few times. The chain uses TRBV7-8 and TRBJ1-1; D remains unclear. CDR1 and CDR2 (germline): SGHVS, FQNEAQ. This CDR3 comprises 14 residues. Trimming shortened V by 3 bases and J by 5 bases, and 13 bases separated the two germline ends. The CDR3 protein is CASSLFGVGTEAFF. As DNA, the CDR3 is TGTGCCAGCAGCTTGTTCGGGGTTGGGACTGAAGCTTTCTTT. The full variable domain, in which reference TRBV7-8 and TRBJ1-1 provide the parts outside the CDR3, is GAGVSQSPRYKVAKRGQDVALRCDPISGHVSLFWYQQALGQGPEFLTYFQNEAQLDKSGLPSDRFFAERPEGSVSTLKIQRTQQEDSAVYLCASSLFGVGTEAFFGQGTRLTVV.

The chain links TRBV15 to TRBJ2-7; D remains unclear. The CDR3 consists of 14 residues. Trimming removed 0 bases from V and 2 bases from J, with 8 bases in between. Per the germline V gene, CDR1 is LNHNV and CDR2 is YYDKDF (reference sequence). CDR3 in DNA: TGTGCCACCAGCAGAGACGGGTATCCCTACGAGCAGTACGTC. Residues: CATSRDGYPYEQYV.

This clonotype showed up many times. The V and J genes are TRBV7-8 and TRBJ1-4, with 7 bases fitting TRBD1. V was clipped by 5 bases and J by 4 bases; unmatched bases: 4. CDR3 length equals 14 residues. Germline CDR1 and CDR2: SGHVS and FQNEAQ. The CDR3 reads CASSLGTVNEKLFF. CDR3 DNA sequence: TGTGCCAGCAGCCTGGGGACAGTTAATGAAAAACTGTTTTTT.

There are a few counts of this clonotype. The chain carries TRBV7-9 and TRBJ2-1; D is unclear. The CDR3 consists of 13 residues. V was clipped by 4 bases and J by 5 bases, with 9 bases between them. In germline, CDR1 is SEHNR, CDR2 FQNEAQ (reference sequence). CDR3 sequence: CASSSDPDNEQFF. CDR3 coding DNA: TGTGCCAGCAGCTCGGACCCGGACAATGAGCAGTTCTTC. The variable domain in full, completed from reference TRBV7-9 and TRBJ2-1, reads DTGVSQNPRHKITKRGQNVTFRCDPISEHNRLYWYRQTLGQGPEFLTYFQNEAQLEKSRLLSDRFSAERPKGSFSTLEIQRTEQGDSAMYLCASSSDPDNEQFFGPGTRLTVL.

The CDR3 nucleotides are TGCGCCAGCAGCCAAGCCAGTTTGGGGGGAGGGGGGACCGGGGAGCTGTTTTTT. Translation: CASSQASLGGGGTGELFF. The rearrangement joins TRBV4-3 to TRBJ2-2; D may be TRBD2 (7 bases). This CDR3 is 18 amino acids long. Trimming removed 1 base from V and 5 bases from J, with 20 bases in between. Germline CDR1 is LGHNA and CDR2 is YSLEER.

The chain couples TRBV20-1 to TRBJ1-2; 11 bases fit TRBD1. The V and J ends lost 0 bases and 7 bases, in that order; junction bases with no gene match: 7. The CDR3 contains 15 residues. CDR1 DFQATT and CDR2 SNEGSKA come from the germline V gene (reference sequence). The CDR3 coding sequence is TGCAGTGCTAGAGAACTTGGACAGGGGGCGAGTGGCTACACCTTC. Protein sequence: CSARELGQGASGYTF.

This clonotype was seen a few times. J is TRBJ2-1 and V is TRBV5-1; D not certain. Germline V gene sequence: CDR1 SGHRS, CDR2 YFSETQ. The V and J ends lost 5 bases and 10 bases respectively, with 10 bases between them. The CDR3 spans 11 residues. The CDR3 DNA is TGCGCCAGCAGGTGGAGCCGGGAGCAGTTCTTC. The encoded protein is CASRWSREQFF.

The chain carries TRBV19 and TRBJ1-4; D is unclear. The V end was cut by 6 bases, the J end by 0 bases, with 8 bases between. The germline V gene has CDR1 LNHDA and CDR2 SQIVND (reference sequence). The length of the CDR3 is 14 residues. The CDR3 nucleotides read TGTGCCAGTAGAAATATAGCAACTAATGAAAAACTGTTTTTT. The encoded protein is CASRNIATNEKLFF.

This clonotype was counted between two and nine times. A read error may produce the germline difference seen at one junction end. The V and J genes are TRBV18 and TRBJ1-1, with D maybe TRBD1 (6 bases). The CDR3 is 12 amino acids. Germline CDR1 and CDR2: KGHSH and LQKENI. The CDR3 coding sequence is TGTGCCAGCTCATCACCACAGGGCCGCGCTTTCTTT. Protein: CASSSPQGRAFF.

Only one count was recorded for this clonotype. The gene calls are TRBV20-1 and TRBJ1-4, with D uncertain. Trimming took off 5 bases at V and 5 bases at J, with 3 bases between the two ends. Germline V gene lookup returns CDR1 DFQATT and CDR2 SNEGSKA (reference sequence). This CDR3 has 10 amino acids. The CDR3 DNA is TGCAGTGCTCGGAATGAAAAACTGTTTTTT. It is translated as CSARNEKLFF.

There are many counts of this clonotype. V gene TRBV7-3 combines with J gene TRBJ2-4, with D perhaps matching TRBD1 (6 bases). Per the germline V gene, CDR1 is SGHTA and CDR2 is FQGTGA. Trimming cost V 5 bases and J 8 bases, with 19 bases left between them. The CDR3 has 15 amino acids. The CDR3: CASSETSGARHIQYF. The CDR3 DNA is TGTGCCAGCAGCGAAACTTCAGGGGCCAGGCACATTCAGTACTTC.

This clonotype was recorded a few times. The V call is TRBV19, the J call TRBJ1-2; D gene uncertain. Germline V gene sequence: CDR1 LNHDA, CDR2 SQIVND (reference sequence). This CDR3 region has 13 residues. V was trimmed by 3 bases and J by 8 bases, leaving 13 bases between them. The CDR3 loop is CASSMQDFRGYTF. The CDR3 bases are TGTGCCAGTAGTATGCAGGATTTCCGGGGCTACACCTTC.

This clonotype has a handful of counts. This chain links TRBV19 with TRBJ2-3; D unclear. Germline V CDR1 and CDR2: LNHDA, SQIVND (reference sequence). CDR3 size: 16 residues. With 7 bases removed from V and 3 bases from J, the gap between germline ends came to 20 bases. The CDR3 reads CASTEKLGVGTDTQYF. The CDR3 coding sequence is TGTGCCAGTACTGAAAAGCTAGGAGTCGGTACAGATACGCAGTATTTT. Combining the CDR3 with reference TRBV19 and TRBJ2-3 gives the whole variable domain DGGITQSPKYLFRKEGQNVTLSCEQNLNHDAMYWYRQDPGQGLRLIYYSQIVNDFQKGDIAEGYSVSREKKESFPLTVTSAQKNPTAFYLCASTEKLGVGTDTQYFGPGTRLTVL.

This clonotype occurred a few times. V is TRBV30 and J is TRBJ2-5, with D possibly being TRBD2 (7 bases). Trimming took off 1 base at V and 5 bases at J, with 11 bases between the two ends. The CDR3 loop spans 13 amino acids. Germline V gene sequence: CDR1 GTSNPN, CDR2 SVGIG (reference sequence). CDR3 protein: CAWSGGGGETQYF. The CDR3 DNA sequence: TGTGCCTGGAGTGGCGGGGGCGGGGAGACCCAGTACTTC. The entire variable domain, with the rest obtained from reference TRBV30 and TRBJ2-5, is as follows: SQTIHQWPATLVQPVGSPLSLECTVEGTSNPNLYWYRQAAGRGLQLLFYSVGIGQISSEVPQNLSASRPQDRQFILSSKKLLLSDSGFYLCAWSGGGGETQYFGPGTRLLVL.

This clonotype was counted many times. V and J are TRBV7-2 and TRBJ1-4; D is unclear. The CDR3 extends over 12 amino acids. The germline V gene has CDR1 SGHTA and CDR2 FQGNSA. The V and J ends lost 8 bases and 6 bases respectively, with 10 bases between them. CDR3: CASSRIDEKLFF. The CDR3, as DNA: TGTGCCAGCTCTAGGATTGATGAAAAACTGTTTTTT.

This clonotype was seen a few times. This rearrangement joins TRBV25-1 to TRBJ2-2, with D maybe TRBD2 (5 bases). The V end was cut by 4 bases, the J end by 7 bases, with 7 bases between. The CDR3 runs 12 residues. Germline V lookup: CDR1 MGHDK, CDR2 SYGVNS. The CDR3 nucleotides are TGTGCCAGCAGTGGCCGGGGCGGGGAGCTGTTTTTT. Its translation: CASSGRGGELFF.